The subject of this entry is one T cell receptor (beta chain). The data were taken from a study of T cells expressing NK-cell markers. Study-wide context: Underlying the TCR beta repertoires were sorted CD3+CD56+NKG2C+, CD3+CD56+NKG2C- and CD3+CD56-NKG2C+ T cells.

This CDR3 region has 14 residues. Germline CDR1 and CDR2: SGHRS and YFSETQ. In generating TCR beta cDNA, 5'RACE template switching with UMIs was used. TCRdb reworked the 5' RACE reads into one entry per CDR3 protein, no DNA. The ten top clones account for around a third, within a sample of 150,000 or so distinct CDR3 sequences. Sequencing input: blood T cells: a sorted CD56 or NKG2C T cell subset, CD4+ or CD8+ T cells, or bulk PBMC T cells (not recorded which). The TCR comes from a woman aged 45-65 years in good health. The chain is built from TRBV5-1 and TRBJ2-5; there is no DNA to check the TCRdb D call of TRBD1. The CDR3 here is CASSSGEGAETQYF.